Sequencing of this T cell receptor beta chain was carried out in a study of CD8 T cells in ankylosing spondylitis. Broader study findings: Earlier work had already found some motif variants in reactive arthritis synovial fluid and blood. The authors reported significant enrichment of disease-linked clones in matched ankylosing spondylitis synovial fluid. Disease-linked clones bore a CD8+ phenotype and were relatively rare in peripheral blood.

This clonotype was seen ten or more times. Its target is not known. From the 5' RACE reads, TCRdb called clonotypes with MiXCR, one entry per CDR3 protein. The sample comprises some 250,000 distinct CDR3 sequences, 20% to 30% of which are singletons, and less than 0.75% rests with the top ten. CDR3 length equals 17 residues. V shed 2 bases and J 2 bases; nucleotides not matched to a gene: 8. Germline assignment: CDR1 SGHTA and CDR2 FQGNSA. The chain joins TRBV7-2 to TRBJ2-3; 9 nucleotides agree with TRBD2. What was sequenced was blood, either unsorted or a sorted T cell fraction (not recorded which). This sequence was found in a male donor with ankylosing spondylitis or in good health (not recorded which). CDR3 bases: TGTGCCAGCAGCTTATGGGGGCTAGCGGGGCTCACAGATACGCAGTATTTT. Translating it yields CASSLWGLAGLTDTQYF.